Here is one T cell receptor (beta chain) with its context. What antigen it recognizes has not been identified. Nothing much larger sits one base from this clone, and base qualities are not available. This specimen comes from a study of blood T cell repertoires in COVID-19 (dated by TCRdb to the early 2020s). Regarding the complete study: Samples covering the acute and convalescent phases of COVID-19 were provided by collaborators in the United States, Italy and Spain. Where available, HLA class I and class II types were taken from metadata supplied by the sample provider and were not determined by assay-based typing. The repertoires were released in a freely available public database intended as a resource for research on the immune response to SARS-CoV-2. Nearly every sample came with metadata listing a de-identified subject ID, COVID-19 status, age in years and sex. The samples were drawn from two sources: the first 160 participants of the ongoing ImmuneRACE study, and about 1,300 subjects contributed by 6 global collaborators. The prospective study material was composed of cDNA or gDNA derived from T cells, B-cell-depleted T cells, or PBMCs. Deeply sampled blood TCRbeta repertoires from subjects exposed to, actively infected with, or recovered from COVID-19 were included in the dataset. Results and caveats for the whole study, not just this receptor: The quantity of clinical and demographic metadata differed by source and by participant and was supplied without curation.

Participants in the prospective study were enrolled through a virtual design, were aged 18 to 89 years, and lived in 24 United States geographic areas. In the prospective study, cohorts were assigned on the basis of participant-reported clinical history obtained from a screening survey and a study questionnaire. Mobile phlebotomists in the prospective study collected whole blood, serum and a nasopharyngeal or oropharyngeal swab from every participant. Participants in the prospective study had the option to provide additional blood draws and questionnaires over an approximately two-month period. Prospective study blood samples were shipped either frozen or at room temperature before DNA extraction. The CDR3 runs 15 residues from the cysteine to the phenylalanine. The entry retains the CDR3 DNA only, 45 bases that are in frame from base 1. The germline V gene (reference sequence) provides CDR1 MNHEY and CDR2 SMNVEV. Germline trimming: 2 bases from V, 5 bases from J; junction bases outside gene matches: 7.

The immunoSEQ Assay, a bias-controlled multiplex PCR, was used to amplify TCRbeta CDR3 regions from genomic DNA. The original pipeline was this. The number of nucleated cells in each sample was estimated from the amplification of reference gene primers within the assay. To quantify the absolute abundance of each unique TCRbeta CDR3 rearrangement, sequence reads were collapsed and filtered. For each sample, productive Simpson clonality was calculated by taking the square root of Simpson's diversity index across productive rearrangements. Drawn from immuneACCESS, this table holds only the in-frame rearrangements with V and J called that TCRdb kept. Clones are partly lost; checked studies trace under half to an unresolved V gene and leave the rest unexplained. D and trimming come from the DNA, and the V and J calls and clone size come from that table. The sample table records 200,000 or so clones; about four fifths of these occur just once. Approximately 1.3% of the sample comes from the top ten.

The source material was PBMCs or T cells enriched from blood (not recorded which). The chain was built from TRBV27 and TRBJ2-7; TRBD2 fits 9 bases in the junction. The sequence came from a middle-aged woman with acute COVID-19. At the DNA level, the sequence is TGTGCCAGCAGTTTAGTGTCTAGCGGGATCCACGAGCAGTACTTC. Its translation is CASSLVSSGIHEQYF.